One sample yielded the 3 T cell receptor beta chains listed below, sequenced in a study of neurological immune-mediated disorders. TCRdb re-derived calls from the 5' RACE reads in MiXCR, one entry per CDR3 protein. The sample contains some 25,000 distinct CDR3 sequences, about 6.7% of which appear only once. Specimen: PBMCs. Receptors originate from a woman between 40 and 55 years old in good health.

This clonotype occurred many times. The chain links TRBV20-1 to TRBJ2-3; 13 bases agree with TRBD2. V lost 3 bases and J lost 5; bases outside the gene matches: 8. The CDR3 has 16 amino acids. In germline, CDR1 is DFQATT, CDR2 SNEGSKA (reference sequence). Written as DNA, the CDR3 is TGCAGTGCTAGTGGGGGGACTAGCGGGATCGAAGATACGCAGTATTTT. Its protein product is CSASGGTSGIEDTQYF.

This clonotype appeared many times. Written as DNA, the CDR3 is TGTGCCAGCAGCGTAGGGGGACTGAGCTATGGCTACACCTTC. Its translation: CASSVGGLSYGYTF. This chain connects TRBV9 to TRBJ1-2; the D gene is possibly TRBD1 (5 bases). CDR3 length equals 14 residues. Trimming took 0 bases from V and 4 from J, leaving 10 bases between them. Looked up from germline, CDR1 is SGDLS and CDR2 is YYNGEE.

In its sample, this clonotype ranks as medium-sized. This sequence joins TRBV7-2 and TRBJ2-7; 9 bases agree with TRBD1. CDR1 is SGHTA, CDR2 FQGNSA, per germline. The CDR3 spans 14 residues. V was pared by 4 bases and J by 4 bases, with 5 bases of the junction left unmatched. The CDR3 nucleotides read TGTGCCAGCAGCTCACAGGGGGCGGGGTACGAGCAGTACTTC. Residues: CASSSQGAGYEQYF.